The 4 T cell receptor beta chains listed next were all sequenced from one sample in a study of blood T cell repertoires in COVID-19. Sequencing used immunoSEQ multiplex PCR; TCRdb keeps in-frame clones, though not all of them. Here the sample spans about 430,000 clones, about 88% being singletons. The sequenced sample was PBMCs or T cells enriched from blood (not recorded which). The receptors come from a woman aged 18-29 years who had been exposed to COVID-19.

The V call is TRBV29-1, the J call TRBJ1-1; TRBD1 matches at 9 bases. The CDR3 runs 14 residues. Trimming cost V 7 bases and J 4 bases; bases outside gene matches: 10. CDR1 is SQVTM, CDR2 ANQGSEA, per germline. This CDR3 is CSAPGGTGSTEAFF. In nucleotides, the CDR3 is TGCAGCGCCCCCGGGGGGACAGGGAGCACTGAAGCTTTCTTT.

The J gene is TRBJ2-5, the V gene TRBV27, with 8 bases lining up with TRBD2. This CDR3 region has 17 residues. Germline trimming cut 3 bases from V and 3 bases from J; bases unmatched to any gene: 12. The germline V gene has CDR1 MNHEY and CDR2 SMNVEV (reference sequence). The CDR3 sequence is CASSFRGGPRVEETQYF. In nucleotides, the CDR3 is TGTGCCAGCAGTTTCCGGGGGGGACCGAGGGTCGAAGAGACCCAGTACTTC.

The chain joins TRBV11-2 to TRBJ1-1; D is unclear. Per the germline V gene, CDR1 is SGHAT and CDR2 is FQNNGV. Trimming stripped 2 bases from V and 4 bases from J, with 8 bases between. The CDR3 runs to 13 residues. The CDR3 DNA follows: TGTGCCAGCAGCTTACTGGTAGTCACTGAAGCTTTCTTT. As protein: CASSLLVVTEAFF.

J is TRBJ1-1 and V is TRBV19; the D gene is possibly TRBD1 (6 bases). Germline V gives CDR1 LNHDA, CDR2 SQIVND (reference sequence). This CDR3 comprises 13 residues. Trimming removed 7 bases from V and 4 bases from J, with 13 bases in between. CDR3 sequence reads: CASTNRDPTEAFF. Written as DNA, the CDR3 is TGTGCCAGTACTAACAGGGATCCCACTGAAGCTTTCTTT.